This T cell receptor (beta chain) is from a study of Graves' ophthalmopathy and Graves' hyperthyroidism. Study findings and constraints: Blood also contained most of the expanded thyroid clonotypes above 0.001 frequency.

In donors with ophthalmopathy, activity was moderate-to-severe, with CAS ≥3, NOSPECS ≥4 and duration under 3 months. Exclusion applied to patients with other autoimmune diseases, uncontrolled infections, pregnancy or lactation. Orbital computed tomography, thyroid ultrasound, TRAb, serum thyroxine and clinical symptoms formed the basis of diagnosis. This clonotype was found many times. What it binds is unknown. Trimming took 5 bases from V and 5 from J; bases not matched to a gene: 6. Looked up from germline, CDR1 is MNHNS and CDR2 is SASEGT. There are 14 residues in the CDR3. RNA transcripts were the template, and TCR beta CDR3 regions were amplified from them. RT-PCR with HTBI primers came first, then second-round multiplex PCR. In TCRdb, the multiplex PCR reads were re-called with MiXCR into one record per CDR3 protein. The repertoire holds under 200,000 distinct CDR3 sequences, with approximately 38% as singletons.

This TCR derives from a woman aged 40 to 50 with Graves' ophthalmopathy. Input material: peripheral blood. The chain recombines TRBV6-1 with TRBJ1-5; 7 bases match TRBD1. CDR3 protein: CASSRQGFYQPQHF. The DNA for the CDR3 is TGTGCCAGCAGTCGACAGGGTTTCTATCAGCCCCAGCATTTT.